This T cell receptor (beta chain) was found in a study of blood T cell repertoires in COVID-19. The CDR3 contains 12 residues. Germline CDR1 SQVTM, CDR2 ANQGSEA. V gave up 4 bases and J gave up 8 bases, with 11 bases separating them. Sequenced by immunoSEQ multiplex PCR; TCRdb stores in-frame clones only, minus some. The sample lists approximately 250,000 clones, over 70% occurring once. This chain uses TRBV29-1 with TRBJ1-4, with D perhaps TRBD1 (5 bases). This clonotype was obtained from a woman between 70 and 85 years old with COVID-19, enrolled during active disease. What was sequenced was peripheral blood. Written as DNA, the CDR3 is TGCAGCGTTGCACCCGGGGGGGAAAAACTGTTTTTT. Its protein product is CSVAPGGEKLFF.